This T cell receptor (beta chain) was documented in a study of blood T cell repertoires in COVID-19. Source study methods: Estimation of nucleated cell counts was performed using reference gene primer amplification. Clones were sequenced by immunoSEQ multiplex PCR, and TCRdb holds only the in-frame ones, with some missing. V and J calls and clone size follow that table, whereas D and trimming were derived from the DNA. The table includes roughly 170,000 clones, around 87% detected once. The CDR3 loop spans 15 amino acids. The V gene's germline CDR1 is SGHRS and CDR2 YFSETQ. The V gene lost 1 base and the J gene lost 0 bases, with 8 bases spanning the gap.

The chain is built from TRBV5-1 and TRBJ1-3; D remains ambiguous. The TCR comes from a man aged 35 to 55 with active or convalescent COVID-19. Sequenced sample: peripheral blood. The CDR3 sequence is CASSLTAGSGNTIYF. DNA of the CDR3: TGCGCCAGCAGCTTGACAGCCGGCTCTGGAAACACCATATATTTT.